Each of the 26 T cell receptor beta chains below was sequenced from the same sample in a study of vaccination effects on CD4 cells after COVID-19. Assay: immunoSEQ multiplex PCR; the TCRdb copy retains only in-frame clones and omits some. This sample has tens of thousands of clones, with roughly four fifths found just once. Which antigens these TCRs recognize remains unknown. Culture lasted about ten days before CD4+ T cell isolation. Documented for the person is a PCR-confirmed SARS-CoV-2 infection occurring between March and December 2020. Each participant was given two doses of one vaccine (BNT162b2 or mRNA-1273). Sequencing was performed on CD4+ T cells from PBMCs cultured without peptide, taken after COVID-19 vaccination. These receptors were taken from a human donor who had a prior SARS-CoV-2 infection.

The rearrangement links TRBV2 to TRBJ2-7, with 7 nucleotides matching TRBD1. Trimming at V came to 6 bases and at J to 3 bases, leaving 2 bases not matched to a gene. Germline V lookup: CDR1 SNHLY, CDR2 FYNNEI. This CDR3 is 12 amino acids long. In DNA form, the CDR3 reads TGTGCCAGCAGCCGGGACAGCTACGAGCAGTACTTC. Translated, it gives CASSRDSYEQYF.

The V call is TRBV28, the J call TRBJ2-1, with 9 bases identical to TRBD2. The CDR3 is 16 residues long. Germline CDR1 is MDHEN and CDR2 is SYDVKM. With V trimmed by 3 bases and J by 10 bases, 13 bases remained unmatched. CDR3 coding DNA: TGTGCCAGCAGTTTGGCTGGGGCTAGCGGGGTATTAGAGCAGTTCTTC. It encodes CASSLAGASGVLEQFF.

The gene calls are TRBV5-4 and TRBJ2-7, with D possibly being TRBD1 (5 bases). The CDR3 runs 12 residues. Trimming left V 0 bases short and J 6 bases short, with 7 bases between. In germline, CDR1 is SGHNT, CDR2 YYREEE (reference sequence). For the CDR3, the DNA is TGTGCCAGCAGCTTGGGAACAGGCGAGCAGTACTTC. This sequence encodes CASSLGTGEQYF.

This clone turned up a few times. The rearrangement joins TRBV6-5 to TRBJ1-2; D uncertain. The CDR3 consists of 13 residues. Trimming shortened V by 5 bases and J by 6 bases, and 13 bases separated the two germline ends. The V gene's germline CDR1 is MNHEY and CDR2 SVGAGI. CDR3 DNA: TGTGCCAGCAGTACGAGGGAGGAGCATGGCTACACCTTC. Translation: CASSTREEHGYTF.

V gene TRBV29-1 combines with J gene TRBJ2-2, with a tentative D call TRBD1 (7 bases). CDR1 and CDR2 from the germline V gene are SQVTM and ANQGSEA. V was clipped by 7 bases and J by 1 base, with 13 bases between them. The CDR3 covers 14 residues. The CDR3 bases are TGCAGCGCCAGGGGGGACCAGAACACCGGGGAGCTGTTTTTT. Its translation is CSARGDQNTGELFF.

V usage is TRBV25-1 and J usage is TRBJ1-2, with 7 bases aligning to TRBD1. Germline lookup yields CDR1 MGHDK and CDR2 SYGVNS. V was clipped by 1 base and J by 3 bases; unmatched bases: 2. The CDR3 has 14 residues. CDR3 protein: CASSESTGDYGYTF. Written as DNA, the CDR3 is TGTGCCAGCAGTGAATCAACAGGGGACTATGGCTACACCTTC.

The V and J genes are TRBV9 and TRBJ2-3; D not certain. The CDR3 loop spans 15 amino acids. CDR1 and CDR2 (germline): SGDLS, YYNGEE. V was trimmed by 0 bases and J by 5 bases, leaving 13 bases between them. The CDR3 loop reads CASSVGGSTGDTQYF. The CDR3 DNA reads as TGTGCCAGCAGCGTAGGAGGATCAACCGGAGATACGCAGTATTTT.

The table lists this clone with a few counts. The rearrangement uses TRBV15 and TRBJ2-6; D might be TRBD1 (6 bases). This CDR3 region has 18 residues. The germline gives CDR1 LNHNV, CDR2 YYDKDF (reference sequence). Trimming left V 2 bases short and J 0 bases short, with 14 bases between. The chain's CDR3 is CATSRTRGTHSGANVLTF. CDR3 nucleotide sequence: TGTGCCACCAGCAGAACCCGAGGGACACACTCTGGGGCCAACGTCCTGACTTTC.

In this sample, this clone turned up a few times. This chain joins TRBV20-1 and TRBJ2-7; D is possibly TRBD1 or TRBD2 (6 bases each). The germline V gene has CDR1 DFQATT and CDR2 SNEGSKA (reference sequence). Trimming left V 3 bases short and J 4 bases short, with 13 bases between. This CDR3 has 13 residues. For the CDR3, the DNA is TGCAGTGCTAGTCGGGGGCGTCGGTACGAGCAGTACTTC. It is translated as CSASRGRRYEQYF.

V usage is TRBV15 and J usage is TRBJ2-3, with 10 nucleotides matching TRBD2. The CDR3 spans 17 residues. CDR1 LNHNV and CDR2 YYDKDF come from the germline V gene (reference sequence). Trimming cost V 0 bases and J 4 bases; bases outside gene matches: 7. The CDR3 DNA sequence: TGTGCCACCAGCAGAGATGTACTAGCGGGAACGGCAGATACGCAGTATTTT. This gives the protein CATSRDVLAGTADTQYF.

This clone was detected only once. The genes are TRBV5-1 and TRBJ2-5; 11 nucleotides agree with TRBD2. V was clipped by 0 bases and J by 5 bases; unmatched bases: 9. Germline V CDR1 and CDR2: SGHRS, YFSETQ. There are 17 residues in the CDR3. CDR3 sequence reads: CASSLGVSGGAGETQYF. The CDR3, as DNA: TGCGCCAGCAGCTTGGGAGTTAGCGGGGGGGCCGGGGAGACCCAGTACTTC.

The chain links TRBV11-2 to TRBJ1-1; no clear D. Trimming took 4 bases from V and 1 from J, leaving 19 bases between them. The CDR3 is 17 amino acids. CDR1 is SGHAT and CDR2 is FQNNGV in the germline V gene. DNA for the CDR3: TGTGCCAGCAGCTCACGGTTTCGGGCTAGGTCGAACACTGAAGCTTTCTTT. Its translation is CASSSRFRARSNTEAFF.

The chain is built from TRBV30 and TRBJ2-3, with D hard to call. V gave up 7 bases and J gave up 1 base, with 12 bases separating them. Germline assignment: CDR1 GTSNPN and CDR2 SVGIG (reference sequence). There are 13 residues in the CDR3. CDR3 bases: TGTGCCTTGGACCCCGGCGGCACAGATACGCAGTATTTT. This translates into CALDPGGTDTQYF. Full variable domain (missing parts from reference TRBV30 and TRBJ2-3): SQTIHQWPATLVQPVGSPLSLECTVEGTSNPNLYWYRQAAGRGLQLLFYSVGIGQISSEVPQNLSASRPQDRQFILSSKKLLLSDSGFYLCALDPGGTDTQYFGPGTRLTVL.

The chain joins TRBV9 to TRBJ2-7; D unresolved. Trimming left V 0 bases short and J 4 bases short, with 8 bases between. CDR1 is SGDLS and CDR2 is YYNGEE in the germline V gene. The CDR3 is 13 amino acids. The CDR3 here is CASSVADRYEQYF. The CDR3 nucleotides are TGTGCCAGCAGCGTAGCCGATCGGTACGAGCAGTACTTC.

V gene TRBV5-5 combines with J gene TRBJ1-5, with D unclear. This CDR3 has 16 amino acids. The V end lost 0 bases, the J end lost 0 bases, and 10 bases lay between the germline ends. From germline, CDR1 is SGHKS and CDR2 YYEKEE (reference sequence). The CDR3 bases are TGTGCCAGCAGCTTGGAAGGGTTGAATAGCAATCAGCCCCAGCATTTT. Translation: CASSLEGLNSNQPQHF.

A single count supports this clone. This chain connects TRBV15 to TRBJ1-5; the D gene is possibly TRBD1 (5 bases). CDR3 length: 15 amino acids. V dropped 1 base and J dropped 2 bases, with 9 bases sitting between them. Germline V gives CDR1 LNHNV, CDR2 YYDKDF (reference sequence). CDR3 DNA sequence: TGTGCCACCAGCAGAGTTTTGACAGGCAATCAGCCCCAGCATTTT. This codes for CATSRVLTGNQPQHF.

This clone has a handful of counts. The rearrangement uses TRBV10-3 and TRBJ2-1; possible D gene TRBD2, 6 bases. Germline assignment: CDR1 ENHRY and CDR2 SYGVKD. V was pared by 11 bases and J by 4 bases, with 18 bases between. CDR3 length: 14 residues. The CDR3 sequence: CAASGRGIYNEQFF. CDR3 coding DNA: TGTGCCGCCAGTGGGCGGGGAATTTACAATGAGCAGTTCTTC.

The genes are TRBV19 and TRBJ2-7; the D gene could be TRBD1 or TRBD2 (5 bases each). V was shortened by 1 base and J by 3 bases, with 10 bases between the two germline ends. There are 14 residues in the CDR3. Germline-derived CDR1 and CDR2 are LNHDA and SQIVND (reference sequence). The CDR3 sequence: CASSIADGGYEQYF. The DNA of the CDR3 is TGTGCCAGTAGTATAGCTGATGGGGGCTACGAGCAGTACTTC.

This chain joins TRBV3-1 (or the pseudogene TRBV3-2) and TRBJ1-2, with 7 positions matching TRBD1. The junction had 5 bases not matched to a gene; V was cut back by 5 bases and J by 5 bases. Germline V gene sequence: CDR1 LGHDT, CDR2 YNNKEL (reference sequence). The CDR3 spans 13 residues. The CDR3 spells CASSDRDRYGYTF. The CDR3 bases are TGTGCCAGCAGCGACCGGGACAGATATGGCTACACCTTC.

The chain recombines TRBV7-9 with TRBJ2-5; TRBD2 matches at 9 bases. The J segment lost 7 bases and the V segment lost 5 bases, leaving 14 bases of the junction unmatched. The CDR3 runs 16 residues. CDR1 and CDR2 (germline): SEHNR, FQNEAQ (reference sequence). The CDR3 DNA reads TGTGCCAGCAGCCCCCGAAGCGGGGGGCCAGCCGGGACCCAGTACTTC. Encoded protein: CASSPRSGGPAGTQYF.

The genes are TRBV5-4 and TRBJ1-3, with unresolved D. Looked up from germline, CDR1 is SGHNT and CDR2 is YYREEE (reference sequence). The CDR3 loop spans 14 amino acids. The V end lost 2 bases, the J end lost 2 bases, and 8 bases lay between the germline ends. In DNA, the CDR3 is TGTGCCAGCAGCTTCGGGGAAGCTGGAAACACCATATATTTT. Translating gives CASSFGEAGNTIYF.

This chain links TRBV5-1 with TRBJ1-4; tentative D call: TRBD1 (5 bases). Germline assignment: CDR1 SGHRS and CDR2 YFSETQ. The CDR3 loop spans 13 amino acids. Trimming cost V 3 bases and J 8 bases, with 11 bases left between them. CDR3 in DNA: TGCGCCAGCAGCTACGGGACTGGAGAAAAACTGTTTTTT. This encodes CASSYGTGEKLFF.

The gene calls are TRBV12-5 and TRBJ2-5; D could derive from TRBD1 or TRBD2 (6 bases each). This CDR3 region has 18 residues. CDR1 LGHNT and CDR2 FRNRAP come from the germline V gene. Trimming left V 0 bases short and J 5 bases short, with 22 bases between. CDR3 in amino acids: CASGLVHRPRGPAETQYF. As DNA, the CDR3 is TGTGCTAGTGGTTTGGTACACAGGCCCCGGGGGCCGGCGGAGACCCAGTACTTC. The variable domain in full, completed from reference TRBV12-5 and TRBJ2-5, reads DARVTQTPRHKVTEMGQEVTMRCQPILGHNTVFWYRQTMMQGLELLAYFRNRAPLDDSGMPKDRFSAEMPDATLATLKIQPSEPRDSAVYFCASGLVHRPRGPAETQYFGPGTRLLVL.

The V call is TRBV6-2 or TRBV6-3, the J call TRBJ1-1; D is uncertain. The V end was cut by 2 bases, the J end by 1 base, with 14 bases between. This CDR3 comprises 16 residues. Per the germline V gene, CDR1 is MNHEY and CDR2 is SVGEGT. CDR3 sequence (DNA): TGTGCCAGCAGTTACGCGGGCGGTTTTTCGAACACTGAAGCTTTCTTT. This gives the protein CASSYAGGFSNTEAFF.

This clone was seen just once. The gene calls are TRBV14 and TRBJ2-3; 10 positions agree with TRBD2. CDR1 and CDR2 from the germline V gene are SGHDN and FVKESK. Germline trimming cut 9 bases from V and 5 bases from J; bases unmatched to any gene: 14. This CDR3 is built from 16 residues. The CDR3 DNA is TGTGCCAGACCAGGGTTGGAACTAGCGGGAAAAGATACGCAGTATTTT. Translation gives CARPGLELAGKDTQYF. Filled out from reference TRBV14 and TRBJ2-3, the complete variable domain reads EAGVTQFPSHSVIEKGQTVTLRCDPISGHDNLYWYRRVMGKEIKFLLHFVKESKQDESGMPNNRFLAERTGGTYSTLKVQPAELEDSGVYFCARPGLELAGKDTQYFGPGTRLTVL.

This chain links TRBV7-9 with TRBJ2-5, with a tentative D call TRBD1 (5 bases). The CDR3 is 16 residues long. The V gene's germline CDR1 is SEHNR and CDR2 FQNEAQ (reference sequence). V was pared by 5 bases and J by 3 bases, with 19 bases between. In DNA form, the CDR3 reads TGTGCCAGCAGCCCGAGCTCGACGGCGGACAAAGAGACCCAGTACTTC. It yields the protein CASSPSSTADKETQYF.